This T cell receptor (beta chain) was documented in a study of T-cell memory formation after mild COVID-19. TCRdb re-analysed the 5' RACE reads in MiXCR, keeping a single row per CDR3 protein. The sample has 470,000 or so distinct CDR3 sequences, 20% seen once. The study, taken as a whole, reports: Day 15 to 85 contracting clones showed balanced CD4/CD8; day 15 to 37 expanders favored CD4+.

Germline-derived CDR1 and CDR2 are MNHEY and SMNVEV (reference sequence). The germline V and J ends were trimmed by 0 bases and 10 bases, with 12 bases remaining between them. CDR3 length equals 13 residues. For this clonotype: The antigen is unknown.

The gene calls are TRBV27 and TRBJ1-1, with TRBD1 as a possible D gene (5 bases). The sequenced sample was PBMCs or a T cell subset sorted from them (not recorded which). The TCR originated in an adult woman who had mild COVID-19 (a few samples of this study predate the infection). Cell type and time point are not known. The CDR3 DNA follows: TGTGCCAGCAGTTTATCGGCCGGGGGAGTAGCTTTCTTT. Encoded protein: CASSLSAGGVAFF.